A single sample is the source of the 21 T cell receptor beta chains below, sequenced in a study of radiotherapy plus CTLA-4 blockade in lung cancer. Clones were sequenced by immunoSEQ multiplex PCR, and TCRdb holds only the in-frame ones, with some missing. The sample carries tens of thousands of clones, under 90% recorded once. The sample in question was peripheral blood, obtained from a patient treated with radiotherapy plus ipilimumab. The receptors shown here come from a human donor with non-small cell lung cancer who had stable disease on radiotherapy plus ipilimumab.

The chain couples TRBV15 to TRBJ2-2; TRBD1 matches at 7 bases. Trimming took 0 bases from V and 1 from J; bases not matched to a gene: 8. There are 18 residues in the CDR3. The germline V gene encodes CDR1 LNHNV and CDR2 YYDKDF (reference sequence). Here the CDR3 DNA reads TGTGCCACCAGCAGAGATCGGGACAGAGACATGAACACCGGGGAGCTGTTTTTT. It codes for CATSRDRDRDMNTGELFF.

The chain combines TRBV4-2 with TRBJ1-4; D call uncertain. Germline CDR1 reads LGHNA; CDR2 reads YNFKEQ. The V and J ends lost 4 bases and 8 bases respectively, with 17 bases between them. This CDR3 has 15 amino acids. The CDR3 reads CASSPSDGTGEKLFF. CDR3 in DNA: TGTGCCAGCAGCCCTTCGGACGGAACCGGGGAAAAACTGTTTTTT.

This chain joins TRBV4-1 and TRBJ1-2; TRBD1 matches at 11 bases. There are 15 residues in the CDR3. Unmatched junction bases numbered 7, after V lost 3 bases and J lost 7 bases. Germline V CDR1 and CDR2: MGHRA, YSYEKL. This chain's CDR3 is CASSQPGQGEGGYTF. In nucleotides, the CDR3 is TGCGCCAGCAGCCAGCCGGGACAGGGGGAGGGTGGCTACACCTTC.

This clone was observed a single time. This sequence joins TRBV6-5 and TRBJ1-6; 8 positions agree with TRBD1. CDR3 length: 15 residues. Germline CDR1 and CDR2: MNHEY and SVGAGI. Trimming at V came to 0 bases and at J to 7 bases, leaving 2 bases not matched to a gene. The CDR3 DNA sequence: TGTGCCAGCAGTTACTCGAGACAGGGGAATTCACCCCTCCACTTT. This translates into CASSYSRQGNSPLHF.

The chain couples TRBV23-1 to TRBJ1-6, with 7 bases aligning to TRBD1. TRBV23-1 qualifies as an ORF whose function is uncertain. CDR3 length: 14 residues. Trimming at V came to 7 bases and at J to 10 bases, leaving 10 bases not matched to a gene. The CDR3 DNA sequence: TGCGCCAGCACTCCCGGGACAGCCAAATCACCCCTCCACTTT. This codes for CASTPGTAKSPLHF.

This chain uses TRBV5-1 with TRBJ1-1; 7 nucleotides match TRBD1. Trimming at V came to 4 bases and at J to 1 base, leaving 7 bases not matched to a gene. The CDR3 length is 15 residues. CDR1 is SGHRS and CDR2 is YFSETQ in the germline V gene. The CDR3 sequence: CASSQLTGKNTEAFF. CDR3 nucleotides: TGCGCCAGCAGCCAATTGACAGGGAAGAACACTGAAGCTTTCTTT.

This clone was observed once. The rearrangement uses TRBV5-1 and TRBJ1-2; D is undetermined. CDR1 and CDR2 from the germline V gene are SGHRS and YFSETQ. CDR3 length equals 15 residues. V shed 0 bases and J shed 6 bases, with 15 bases lying between them. The CDR3 nucleotides read TGCGCCAGCAGCTTGGCAAGTGAAGGGTTTGATGGCTACACCTTC. Its translation: CASSLASEGFDGYTF.

This chain uses TRBV19 with TRBJ2-2; a possible D gene is TRBD2 (7 bases). CDR1 LNHDA and CDR2 SQIVND come from the germline V gene (reference sequence). Trimming took 1 base from V and 7 from J, leaving 13 bases between them. The CDR3 has 15 residues. This CDR3 reads CASSIVGGLGGELFF. The CDR3 DNA is TGTGCCAGTAGTATAGTCGGGGGGCTAGGCGGGGAGCTGTTTTTT.

The chain is built from TRBV18 and TRBJ1-1; D is uncertain. There are 15 residues in the CDR3. The V and J ends lost 2 bases and 1 base respectively, with 11 bases between them. Germline CDR1 reads KGHSH; CDR2 reads LQKENI. The CDR3 sequence is CASSPRLRQNTEAFF. The CDR3 region has the DNA TGTGCCAGCTCACCAAGACTTCGGCAGAACACTGAAGCTTTCTTT.

The V and J genes are TRBV30 and TRBJ1-5; 12 bases are shared with TRBD1. With V trimmed by 2 bases and J by 6 bases, 8 bases remained unmatched. This CDR3 has 16 residues. CDR1 GTSNPN and CDR2 SVGIG come from the germline V gene (reference sequence). The CDR3 nucleotides are TGTGCCTGGAGTCCCCGGGACAGGGGGCTAACTCAGCCCCAGCATTTT. As protein: CAWSPRDRGLTQPQHF.

This rearrangement joins TRBV10-3 to TRBJ2-3; unclear D gene. The CDR3 spans 15 residues. V gave up 0 bases and J gave up 0 bases, with 7 bases separating them. The germline V gene encodes CDR1 ENHRY and CDR2 SYGVKD. CDR3 protein: CAISESSSSTDTQYF. In DNA form, the CDR3 reads TGTGCCATCAGTGAGTCGTCTTCTAGCACAGATACGCAGTATTTT.

The rearrangement uses TRBV9 and TRBJ2-1, with D tentatively TRBD2 (6 bases). This CDR3 comprises 13 residues. Per germline, CDR1 SGDLS and CDR2 YYNGEE. The V gene lost 6 bases and the J gene lost 0 bases, with 7 bases spanning the gap. The CDR3 loop reads CASNGGSYNEQFF. CDR3 in DNA: TGTGCCAGCAACGGGGGCTCCTACAATGAGCAGTTCTTC.

CDR3 coding DNA: TGTGCCAGCAGTGACTCTACTAAAGGGAACACTGAAGCTTTCTTT. Translating it yields CASSDSTKGNTEAFF. The genes are TRBV6-4 and TRBJ1-1; D ambiguous. There are 15 residues in the CDR3. From germline, CDR1 is MRHNA and CDR2 SNTAGT. Deletions cut 0 bases from V and 1 base from J, with 9 bases between.

This rearrangement joins TRBV11-2 to TRBJ2-1, with 10 bases fitting TRBD2. V was pared by 1 base and J by 10 bases, with 10 bases of the junction left unmatched. CDR1 SGHAT and CDR2 FQNNGV come from the germline V gene. The CDR3 covers 16 residues. The CDR3 loop reads CASSLVSLAGVREQFF. For the CDR3, the DNA is TGTGCCAGCAGCTTAGTTAGTCTAGCGGGAGTTCGCGAGCAGTTCTTC.

This chain connects TRBV5-6 to TRBJ1-1; D ambiguous. Germline V gene sequence: CDR1 SGHDT, CDR2 YYEEEE. This CDR3 is built from 14 residues. V was shortened by 1 base and J by 5 bases, with 12 bases between the two germline ends. The CDR3 region is CASSLRGLGTEAFF. CDR3 nucleotide sequence: TGTGCCAGCAGCTTGAGAGGGTTGGGGACTGAAGCTTTCTTT.

The CDR3 protein is CATSRVRTGELFF. DNA for the CDR3: TGTGCCACCAGCAGAGTGAGGACCGGGGAGCTGTTTTTT. The genes are TRBV15 and TRBJ2-2; D uncertain. The V end was cut by 1 base, the J end by 5 bases, with 5 bases between. Germline CDR1 and CDR2: LNHNV and YYDKDF (reference sequence). The CDR3 contains 13 residues.

V usage is TRBV9 and J usage is TRBJ2-7; 9 positions agree with TRBD1. This CDR3 is 15 amino acids long. With 3 bases clipped from V and 6 bases from J, the junction kept 10 bases outside the gene matches. Germline V gene lookup returns CDR1 SGDLS and CDR2 YYNGEE. This CDR3 is CASSANDRGWAEQYF. CDR3 in DNA: TGTGCCAGCAGCGCCAACGACAGGGGGTGGGCCGAGCAGTACTTC.

In DNA form, the CDR3 reads TGTGCCAGCAGTCTAGCCGGGACAGGGGTAAATCAGCCCCAGCATTTT. It codes for CASSLAGTGVNQPQHF. This chain links TRBV28 with TRBJ1-5, with TRBD1 identical over 10 bases. CDR1 and CDR2 (germline): MDHEN, SYDVKM. This CDR3 region has 16 residues. Trimming at V came to 5 bases and at J to 4 bases, leaving 8 bases not matched to a gene. Full variable domain (outside the CDR3, taken from reference TRBV28 and TRBJ1-5): DVKVTQSSRYLVKRTGEKVFLECVQDMDHENMFWYRQDPGLGLRLIYFSYDVKMKEKGDIPEGYSVSREKKERFSLILESASTNQTSMYLCASSLAGTGVNQPQHFGDGTRLSIL.

This chain joins TRBV2 and TRBJ2-5, with no clear D. Trimming pared 4 bases from V and 7 bases from J, leaving 10 bases between. The CDR3 contains 12 residues. Germline CDR1 and CDR2: SNHLY and FYNNEI. CDR3 coding DNA: TGTGCCAGCAGTGTTTGGCGAGGGACCCAGTACTTC. Residues: CASSVWRGTQYF.

V and J are TRBV5-4 and TRBJ1-3; no firm D call. Deletions cut 1 base from V and 2 bases from J, with 13 bases between. CDR3 length: 16 residues. Germline CDR1 SGHNT, CDR2 YYREEE (reference sequence). The CDR3 sequence is CASSLPGREAGNTIYF. In DNA form, the CDR3 reads TGTGCCAGCAGCTTGCCTGGTAGGGAAGCTGGAAACACCATATATTTT.

V usage is TRBV28 and J usage is TRBJ1-3; D unresolved. Deletions cut 5 bases from V and 0 bases from J, with 11 bases between. Per the germline V gene, CDR1 is MDHEN and CDR2 is SYDVKM. The CDR3 spans 15 residues. The CDR3: CASSLRRSSGNTIYF. The CDR3 DNA sequence: TGTGCCAGCAGTCTCAGGAGAAGCTCTGGAAACACCATATATTTT.